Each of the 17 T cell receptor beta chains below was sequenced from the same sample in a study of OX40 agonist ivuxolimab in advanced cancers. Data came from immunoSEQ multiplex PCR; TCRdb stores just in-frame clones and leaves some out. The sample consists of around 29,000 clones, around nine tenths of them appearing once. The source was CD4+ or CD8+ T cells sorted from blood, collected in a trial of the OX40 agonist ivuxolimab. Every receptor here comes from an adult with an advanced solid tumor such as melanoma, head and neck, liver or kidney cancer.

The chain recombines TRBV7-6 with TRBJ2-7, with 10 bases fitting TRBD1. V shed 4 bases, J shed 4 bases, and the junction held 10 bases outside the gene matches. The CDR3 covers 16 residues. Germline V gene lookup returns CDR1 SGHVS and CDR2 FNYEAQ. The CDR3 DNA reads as TGTGCCAGCAGCTCCGACATCGGACAGGGGGGTTACGAGCAGTACTTC. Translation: CASSSDIGQGGYEQYF. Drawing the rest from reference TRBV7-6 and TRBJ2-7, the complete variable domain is GAGVSQSPRYKVTKRGQDVALRCDPISGHVSLYWYRQALGQGPEFLTYFNYEAQQDKSGLPNDRFSAERPEGSISTLTIQRTEQRDSAMYRCASSSDIGQGGYEQYFGPGTRLTVT.

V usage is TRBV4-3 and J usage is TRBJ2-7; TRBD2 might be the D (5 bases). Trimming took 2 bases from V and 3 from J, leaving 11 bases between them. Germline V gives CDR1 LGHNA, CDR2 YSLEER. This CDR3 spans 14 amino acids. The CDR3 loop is CASSQRENYYEQYF. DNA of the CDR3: TGCGCCAGCAGCCAACGGGAAAATTACTACGAGCAGTACTTC.

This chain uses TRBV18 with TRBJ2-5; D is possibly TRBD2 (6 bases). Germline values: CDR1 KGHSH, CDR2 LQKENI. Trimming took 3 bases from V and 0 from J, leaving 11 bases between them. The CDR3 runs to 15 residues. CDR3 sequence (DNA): TGTGCCAGCTCACCGGGGCTAGCGTACCAAGAGACCCAGTACTTC. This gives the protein CASSPGLAYQETQYF.

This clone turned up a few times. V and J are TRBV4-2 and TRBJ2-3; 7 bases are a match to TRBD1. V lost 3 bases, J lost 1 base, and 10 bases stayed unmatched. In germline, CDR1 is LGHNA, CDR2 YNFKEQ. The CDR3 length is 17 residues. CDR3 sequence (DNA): TGTGCCAGCAGCCAGTTTGCGACAGGGATTGGCACAGATACGCAGTATTTT. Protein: CASSQFATGIGTDTQYF.

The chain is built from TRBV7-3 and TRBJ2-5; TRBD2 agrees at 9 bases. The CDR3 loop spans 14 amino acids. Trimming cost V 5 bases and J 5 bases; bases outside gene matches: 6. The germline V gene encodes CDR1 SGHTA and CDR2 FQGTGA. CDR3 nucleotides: TGTGCCAGCAGCAAAACTAGCGGGTTTGAGACCCAGTACTTC. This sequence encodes CASSKTSGFETQYF.

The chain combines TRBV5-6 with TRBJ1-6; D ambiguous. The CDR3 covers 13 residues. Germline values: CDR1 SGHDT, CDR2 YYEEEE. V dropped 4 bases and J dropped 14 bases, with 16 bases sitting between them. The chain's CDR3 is CASSPRGLGALHF. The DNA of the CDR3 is TGTGCCAGCAGCCCACGCGGGCTCGGGGCCCTCCACTTT.

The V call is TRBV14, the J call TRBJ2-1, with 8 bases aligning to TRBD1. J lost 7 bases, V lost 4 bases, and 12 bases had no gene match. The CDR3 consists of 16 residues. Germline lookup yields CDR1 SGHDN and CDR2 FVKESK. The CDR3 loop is CASSPIWGTGYNEQFF. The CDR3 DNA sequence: TGTGCCAGCAGCCCCATTTGGGGGACAGGTTATAATGAGCAGTTCTTC.

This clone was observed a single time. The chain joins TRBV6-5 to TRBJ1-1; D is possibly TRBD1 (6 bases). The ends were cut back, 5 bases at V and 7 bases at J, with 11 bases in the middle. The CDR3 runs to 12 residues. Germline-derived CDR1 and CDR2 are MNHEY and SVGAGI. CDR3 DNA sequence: TGTGCCAGCAGTCCGGACAGCCTTGAAGCTTTCTTT. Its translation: CASSPDSLEAFF.

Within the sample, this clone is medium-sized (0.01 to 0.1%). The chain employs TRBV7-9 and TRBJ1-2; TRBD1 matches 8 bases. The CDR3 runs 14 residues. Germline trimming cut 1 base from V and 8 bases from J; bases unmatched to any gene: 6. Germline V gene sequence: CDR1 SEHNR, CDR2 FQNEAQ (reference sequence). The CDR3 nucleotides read TGTGCCAGCAGCTTAGGTGCAGGGGGCGAGGGCTACACCTTC. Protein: CASSLGAGGEGYTF.

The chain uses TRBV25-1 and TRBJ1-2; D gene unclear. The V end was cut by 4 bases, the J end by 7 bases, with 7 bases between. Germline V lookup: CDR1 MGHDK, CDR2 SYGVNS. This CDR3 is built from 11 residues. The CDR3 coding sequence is TGTGCCAGCAGTGCTTGGGGTGGCTACACCTTC. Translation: CASSAWGGYTF.

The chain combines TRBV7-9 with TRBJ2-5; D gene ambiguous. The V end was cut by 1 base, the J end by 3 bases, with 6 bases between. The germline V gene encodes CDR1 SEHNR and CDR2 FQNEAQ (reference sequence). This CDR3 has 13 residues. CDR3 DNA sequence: TGTGCCAGCAGCTTAGAGGGTAAAGAGACCCAGTACTTC. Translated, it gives CASSLEGKETQYF.

In DNA, the CDR3 is TGTGCCAGCAGCCAAGGGACACTCGTCTACGAGCAGTACTTC. Translated, it gives CASSQGTLVYEQYF. The gene calls are TRBV11-3 and TRBJ2-7, with D tentatively TRBD1 (6 bases). Deletions cut 5 bases from V and 3 bases from J, with 14 bases between. CDR1 is SGHNT and CDR2 is YENEEA in the germline V gene. There are 14 residues in the CDR3. The variable domain in full, with the rest retrieved from reference TRBV11-3 and TRBJ2-7, is EAGVVQSPRYKIIEKKQPVAFWCNPISGHNTLYWYLQNLGQGPELLIRYENEEAVDDSQLPKDRFSAERLKGVDSTLKIQPAELGDSAVYLCASSQGTLVYEQYFGPGTRLTVT.

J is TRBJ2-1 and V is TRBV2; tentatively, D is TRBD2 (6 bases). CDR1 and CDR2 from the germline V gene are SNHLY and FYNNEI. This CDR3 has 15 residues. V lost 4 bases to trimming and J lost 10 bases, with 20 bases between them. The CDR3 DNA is TGTGCCAGCAGTGGGGGCGCGGGGCCCGGCTGGGAGCAGTTCTTC. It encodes CASSGGAGPGWEQFF.

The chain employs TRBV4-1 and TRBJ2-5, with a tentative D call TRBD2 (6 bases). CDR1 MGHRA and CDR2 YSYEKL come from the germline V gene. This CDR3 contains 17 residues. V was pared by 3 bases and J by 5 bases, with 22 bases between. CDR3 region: CASSQRPGGKIGETQYF. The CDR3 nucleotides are TGCGCCAGCAGCCAGAGGCCGGGCGGGAAGATCGGTGAGACCCAGTACTTC.

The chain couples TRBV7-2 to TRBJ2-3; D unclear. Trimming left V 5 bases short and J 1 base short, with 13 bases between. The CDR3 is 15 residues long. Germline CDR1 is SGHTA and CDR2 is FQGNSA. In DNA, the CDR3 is TGTGCCAGCAGCCTGACGGGCGGACGCACAGATACGCAGTATTTT. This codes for CASSLTGGRTDTQYF.

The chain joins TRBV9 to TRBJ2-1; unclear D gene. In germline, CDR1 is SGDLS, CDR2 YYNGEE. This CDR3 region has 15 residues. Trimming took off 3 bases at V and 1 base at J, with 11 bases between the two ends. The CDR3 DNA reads TGTGCCAGCAGCGACAACCTTGTGTCCTACAATGAGCAGTTCTTC. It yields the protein CASSDNLVSYNEQFF.

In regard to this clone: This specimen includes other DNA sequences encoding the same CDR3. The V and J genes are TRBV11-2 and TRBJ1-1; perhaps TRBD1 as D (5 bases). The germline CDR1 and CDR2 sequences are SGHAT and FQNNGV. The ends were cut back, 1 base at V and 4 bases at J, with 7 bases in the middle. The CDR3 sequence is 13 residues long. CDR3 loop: CASSLGQGTEAFF. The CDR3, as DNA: TGTGCCAGCAGCTTAGGGCAGGGCACTGAAGCTTTCTTT.